These T cell receptor beta chains were read from a single sample in a study of CD8+ T cells in alopecia areata. Only in-frame clones appear in the TCRdb table, and some are missing; sequencing was by immunoSEQ multiplex PCR. The sample yields roughly 120,000 clones, roughly 55% seen once. The sequencing used CD8+ T cells sorted from blood, collected at week 24, from a patient treated with tofacitinib. The receptors originated from a human donor with alopecia areata. The CDR3 runs from the conserved cysteine through the conserved F or W. A D gene is named only where the DNA matches it firmly. Only part of the rows carry a size: once, few, many, or a class if the clone is expanded.

clone size | D gene | CDR3 length | J gene | V gene | CDR3 DNA | CDR3 protein
. | . | 15 | TRBJ2-2 | TRBV6-5 | TGTGCCAGCAGTTACGGCCAGGGAGAGTCCGGGGAGCTGTTTTTT | CASSYGQGESGELFF
. | . | 12 | TRBJ1-1 | TRBV7-9 | TGTGCCAGCAGCTTGGTGAACACTGAAGCTTTCTTT | CASSLVNTEAFF
. | . | 14 | TRBJ2-7 | TRBV30 | TGTGCCTCTAGCTTCGGGAGTGGGTCCTACGAGCAGTACTTC | CASSFGSGSYEQYF
. | . | 14 | TRBJ2-5 | TRBV13 | TGTGCCAGCAGCCACCCGGACAGTCAAGAGACCCAGTACTTC | CASSHPDSQETQYF
few | . | 11 | TRBJ1-1 | TRBV5-1 | TGCGCCAGCAGCTTTGGCACTGAAGCTTTCTTT | CASSFGTEAFF
. | . | 14 | TRBJ1-1 | TRBV6-5 | TGTGCCAGCAGTTATCAGGGCGTAGGGACTGAAGCTTTCTTT | CASSYQGVGTEAFF
. | TRBD1 | 13 | TRBJ2-7 | TRBV29-1 | TGCAGCGTTGATGGGACAGGGAGCTACGAGCAGTACTTC | CSVDGTGSYEQYF
. | . | 16 | TRBJ2-5 | TRBV7-9 | TGTGCCAGCAGCCCGACAGGGAGAGCGGGCGGAGAGACCCAGTACTTC | CASSPTGRAGGETQYF
. | . | 15 | TRBJ1-1 | TRBV13 | TGTGCCAGCAGCTTAGTGGCGGGCATGAACACTGAAGCTTTCTTT | CASSLVAGMNTEAFF
. | TRBD2 | 13 | TRBJ2-7 | TRBV27 | TGTGCCTCCCGACTAGCGGAAACCTACGAGCAGTACTTC | CASRLAETYEQYF
. | . | 14 | TRBJ2-5 | TRBV2 | TGTGCCAGCAGCCTGACGGGACCCCAAGAGACCCAGTACTTC | CASSLTGPQETQYF
. | . | 14 | TRBJ2-2 | TRBV19 | TGTGCCAGTAGTATAGATGGGGAAACCGGGGAGCTGTTTTTT | CASSIDGETGELFF
. | . | 15 | TRBJ2-2 | TRBV7-6 | TGTGCCAGCAGCTTAGTAGGGGTAAACACCGGGGAGCTGTTTTTT | CASSLVGVNTGELFF
. | TRBD1 | 13 | TRBJ1-5 | TRBV27 | TGTGCCACCCACCCGACAGGGCCCCAGCCCCAGCATTTT | CATHPTGPQPQHF
few | TRBD1 | 14 | TRBJ1-5 | TRBV19 | TGTGCCAGTAGCCCCGACAGGGCGGGACAGCCCCAGCATTTT | CASSPDRAGQPQHF
. | . | 17 | TRBJ1-4 | TRBV5-5 | TGTGCCAGCAGCGCTCCCTCCCGGGGACCAACTAATGAAAAACTGTTTTTT | CASSAPSRGPTNEKLFF
. | TRBD2 | 14 | TRBJ2-5 | TRBV27 | TGTGCCAGCAGTTTGACTAGCTGGCAAGAGACCCAGTACTTC | CASSLTSWQETQYF
. | . | 14 | TRBJ1-1 | TRBV5-6 | TGTGCCAGCAGCTTGGGTTCAGGGTGGTCTGAAGCTTTCTTT | CASSLGSGWSEAFF
. | . | 12 | TRBJ2-7 | TRBV15 | TGTGCCACCGCGGGGCCTACCTACGAGCAGTACTTC | CATAGPTYEQYF
. | . | 14 | TRBJ2-3 | TRBV11-2 | TGTGCCAGCAGCTTAGGGCTAGACACAGATACGCAGTATTTT | CASSLGLDTDTQYF
. | TRBD1 | 12 | TRBJ1-5 | TRBV2 | TGTGCCAGCCAGGGGGTTGGTCAGCCCCAGCATTTT | CASQGVGQPQHF
. | . | 14 | TRBJ1-1 | TRBV5-4 | TGTGCCAGCAGCTTGGCAGGGACCCACACTGAAGCTTTCTTT | CASSLAGTHTEAFF
. | TRBD1 | 15 | TRBJ1-5 | TRBV2 | TGTGCCAGCAGTGAACCCGGACAGGCCAATCAGCCCCAGCATTTT | CASSEPGQANQPQHF
. | TRBD1 | 14 | TRBJ2-5 | TRBV2 | TGTGCCAGCGAAGACAGGGGGTTCACGGAGACCCAGTACTTC | CASEDRGFTETQYF
. | . | 15 | TRBJ2-2 | TRBV7-2 | TGTGCCAGCAGCTTTTCCTTCCTGAGCACCGGGGAGCTGTTTTTT | CASSFSFLSTGELFF
. | . | 13 | TRBJ1-2 | TRBV14 | TGTGCCAGCAGCCAAGGACGGAGCTATGGCTACACCTTC | CASSQGRSYGYTF
. | . | 15 | TRBJ1-2 | TRBV9 | TGTGCCAGCAGCCCCGCCCCCGGGATTAACTATGGCTACACCTTC | CASSPAPGINYGYTF
. | . | 13 | TRBJ1-2 | TRBV27 | TGTGCCAGCAGTTTAGGGCGGGGATATGGCTACACCTTC | CASSLGRGYGYTF
. | TRBD1 | 13 | TRBJ1-1 | TRBV29-1 | TGCAGCGCCGAGACAGGGATGAACACTGAAGCTTTCTTT | CSAETGMNTEAFF
. | . | 13 | TRBJ1-1 | TRBV30 | TGTGCCTGGAGTTTGGGCAGGGGCACTGAAGCTTTCTTT | CAWSLGRGTEAFF